The present T cell receptor (beta chain) was sequenced within a study of beta chain features in type 1 diabetes. About the study: Healthy donors and patients had similar age, gender and cell yields.

Trimming removed 2 bases from V and 6 bases from J; junction bases left unmatched: 3. Germline V lookup: CDR1 SEHNR, CDR2 FQNEAQ (reference sequence). This CDR3 region has 15 residues. This clone appeared a few times. What was sequenced were expressed TCRB transcripts, since all of the isolated RNA had been reverse transcribed. The assay was immunoSEQ multiplex PCR, and TCRdb's table has in-frame clones only and misses some. Of about 400,000 clones listed, approximately 12% are singletons. This sequence joins TRBV7-9 and TRBJ2-3; TRBD2 matches at 12 bases. This sequence was found in a man between 18 and 29 years old in good health. What was sequenced was naive CD4+ T cells from blood. The CDR3: CASSLTSGRRDTQYF. In nucleotides, the CDR3 is TGTGCCAGCAGCTTAACTAGCGGGAGGAGGGATACGCAGTATTTT.